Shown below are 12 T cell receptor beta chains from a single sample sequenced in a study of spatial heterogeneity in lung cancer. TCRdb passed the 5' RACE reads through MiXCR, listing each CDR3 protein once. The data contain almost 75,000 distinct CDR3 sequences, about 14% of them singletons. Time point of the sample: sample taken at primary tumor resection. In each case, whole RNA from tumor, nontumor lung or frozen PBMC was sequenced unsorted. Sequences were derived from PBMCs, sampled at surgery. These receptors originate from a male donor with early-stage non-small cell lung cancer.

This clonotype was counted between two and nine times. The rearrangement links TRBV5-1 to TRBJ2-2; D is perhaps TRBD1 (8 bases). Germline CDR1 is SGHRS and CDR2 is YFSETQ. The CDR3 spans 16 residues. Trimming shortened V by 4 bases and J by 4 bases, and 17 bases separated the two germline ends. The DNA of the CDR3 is TGCGCCAGCAGCCGGGGGGACAGGAGTCCCACCGGGGAGCTGTTTTTT. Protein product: CASSRGDRSPTGELFF.

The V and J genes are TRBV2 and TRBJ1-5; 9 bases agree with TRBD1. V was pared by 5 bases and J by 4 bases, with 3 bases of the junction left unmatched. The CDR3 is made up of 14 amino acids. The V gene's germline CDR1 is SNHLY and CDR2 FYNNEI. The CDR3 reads CASSLDRGNQPQHF. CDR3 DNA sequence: TGTGCCAGCAGTTTAGACAGGGGGAATCAGCCCCAGCATTTT.

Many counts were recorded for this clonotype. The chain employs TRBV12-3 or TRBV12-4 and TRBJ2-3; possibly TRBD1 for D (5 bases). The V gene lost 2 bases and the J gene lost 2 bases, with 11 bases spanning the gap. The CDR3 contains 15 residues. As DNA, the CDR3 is TGTGCCAGCAGTTTATATGGGGCAGACACAGATACGCAGTATTTT. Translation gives CASSLYGADTDTQYF.

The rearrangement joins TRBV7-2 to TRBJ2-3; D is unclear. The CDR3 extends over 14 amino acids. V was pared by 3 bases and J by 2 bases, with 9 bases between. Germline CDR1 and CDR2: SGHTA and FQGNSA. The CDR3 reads CASSLHLPTDTQYF. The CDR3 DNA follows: TGTGCCAGCAGCTTGCATTTACCCACAGATACGCAGTATTTT.

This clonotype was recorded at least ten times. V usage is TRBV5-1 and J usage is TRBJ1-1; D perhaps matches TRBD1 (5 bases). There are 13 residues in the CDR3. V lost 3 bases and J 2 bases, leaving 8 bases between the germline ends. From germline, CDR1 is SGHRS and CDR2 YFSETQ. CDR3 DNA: TGCGCCAGCAGCTACGACAGTAACACTGAAGCTTTCTTT. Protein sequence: CASSYDSNTEAFF.

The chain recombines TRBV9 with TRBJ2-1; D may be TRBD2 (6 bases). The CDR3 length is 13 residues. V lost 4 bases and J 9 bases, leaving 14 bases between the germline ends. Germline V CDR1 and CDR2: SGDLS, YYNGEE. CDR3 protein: CASSLATSFEQFF. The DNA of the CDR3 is TGTGCCAGCAGCTTAGCGACTAGTTTTGAGCAGTTCTTC.

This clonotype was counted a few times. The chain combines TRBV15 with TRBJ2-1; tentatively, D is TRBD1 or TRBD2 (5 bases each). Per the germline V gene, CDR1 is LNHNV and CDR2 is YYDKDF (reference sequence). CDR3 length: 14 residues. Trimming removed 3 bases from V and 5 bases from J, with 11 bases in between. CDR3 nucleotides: TGTGCCACCAGCAGCCGGGGCCAAGACAATGAGCAGTTCTTC. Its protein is CATSSRGQDNEQFF.

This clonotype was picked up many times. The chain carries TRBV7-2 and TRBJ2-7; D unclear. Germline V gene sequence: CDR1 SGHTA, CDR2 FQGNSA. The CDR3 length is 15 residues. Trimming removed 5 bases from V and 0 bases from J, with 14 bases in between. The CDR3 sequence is CASSLPLGDSYEQYF. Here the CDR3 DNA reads TGTGCCAGCAGCCTCCCCCTGGGCGACTCCTACGAGCAGTACTTC.

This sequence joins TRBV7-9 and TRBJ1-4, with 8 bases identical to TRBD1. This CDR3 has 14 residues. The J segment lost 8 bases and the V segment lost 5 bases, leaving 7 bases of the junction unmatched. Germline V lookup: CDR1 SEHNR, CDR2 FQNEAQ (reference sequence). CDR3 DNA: TGTGCCAGCAGCCGGACAGGGTGGCAGGAAAAACTGTTTTTT. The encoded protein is CASSRTGWQEKLFF.

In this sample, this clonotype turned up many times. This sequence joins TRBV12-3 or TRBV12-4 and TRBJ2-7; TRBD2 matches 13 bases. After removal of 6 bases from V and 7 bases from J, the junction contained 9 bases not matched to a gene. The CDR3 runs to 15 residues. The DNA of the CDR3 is TGTGCCAGCAGCCCCGGGACTAGCGGGACGGTGGAGCAGTACTTC. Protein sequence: CASSPGTSGTVEQYF.

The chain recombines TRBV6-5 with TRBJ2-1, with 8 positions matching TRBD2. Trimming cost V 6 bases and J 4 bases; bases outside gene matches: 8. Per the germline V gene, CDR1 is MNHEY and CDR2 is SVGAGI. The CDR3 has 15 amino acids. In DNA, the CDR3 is TGTGCCAGCAGCCCAACTAGCGGTTGGTACAATGAGCAGTTCTTC. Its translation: CASSPTSGWYNEQFF.

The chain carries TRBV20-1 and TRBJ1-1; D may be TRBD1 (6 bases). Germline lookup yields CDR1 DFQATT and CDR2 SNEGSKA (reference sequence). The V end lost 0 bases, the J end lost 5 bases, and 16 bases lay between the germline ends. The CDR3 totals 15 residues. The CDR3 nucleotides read TGCAGTGCTAGAGATGGGGGGGGCCTCAGGACTGAAGCTTTCTTT. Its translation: CSARDGGGLRTEAFF.